This T cell receptor beta chain was identified in a study of CD8 T cells in Susac syndrome (dated by TCRdb to about 2019). Notes on the research overall: Among the sequenced Susac syndrome patients, about six had clinically active disease and roughly eight were in clinical remission. The study used repertoire sequencing to test whether antigen drove CD8+ T cell activation and differentiation in Susac syndrome. At blood withdrawal, Susac syndrome patients were either therapy-naive, taking corticosteroids (in some cases with IVIg as well), or taking IVIg alone.

The research as a whole found: The number of individuals in the TCR sequencing and HLA analysis was recognized as being relatively small. The CD4+ T cell repertoire of patients with Susac syndrome showed no detectable clonal expansion.

In the case of this clonotype: Its antigen target is currently unknown. The input lacks base qualities; no much larger clone sits a single base away.

Peripheral blood CD8+ and CD4+ T cells from healthy donors, Susac syndrome patients and multiple sclerosis patients were profiled by high-throughput TCR beta sequencing. Susac syndrome patients met recently defined diagnostic criteria for definite or probable disease. Bulk CD8+ and CD4+ T cells were purified by magnetic negative isolation, while CD8+ TEMRA cells were enriched using FACS. Blood was collected in EDTA tubes and processed within 24 hours, with PBMCs isolated through density gradient centrifugation. PBMCs intended for TCR sequencing were frozen in liquid nitrogen and were later thawed in a 37 degrees C water bath. A purity of at least 90% was achieved for sorted or isolated CD4+, CD8+ and CD8+ TEMRA cells. RNA was extracted using the RNeasy kit, and about 0.45 to 1 ug of the RNA was reverse transcribed with random hexamers. The immunoSEQ multiplex PCR assay, which covers 54 Vbeta and 13 Jbeta segments, was used to amplify TCR beta CDR3 regions. Bias from PCR amplification was corrected by using a synthetic template baseline for primer optimization and for computational correction. The paper's processing steps were these. Reads were assigned to V, D and J genes according to IMGT and analyzed in immunoSEQ Analyzer, with only productive sequences retained. Clonality was calculated as one minus the Shannon entropy normalized by log2 of the number of productive unique sequences. Public and private clones were assessed among the 100 most prevalent clones of each patient and control. Clones were defined as Susac-specific when absent from the healthy and MS cohorts, from over a thousand published viral clones and from other ImmuneACCESS disease sequences. TCRdb reran the public reads through fastp at Q25 and MiXCR, keeping productive beta chains. A single entry per CDR3 protein holds the most common genes and DNA from its merged rows. It is TCRdb's table, rather than the study itself, that gives the V and J calls and clone size. A total of about 240,000 distinct CDR3 sequences appear in this sample, about 96% of them only once. The ten top clones hold about 0.094% of the sample.

The receptor comes from a human donor with Susac syndrome. The specimen was CD4+ T cells from PBMCs.

The DNA sequence is as follows: TGTGCCACCACTCTCGGCTCTGGGGCCAACGTCCTGACTTTC. Translated, it reads CATTLGSGANVLTF. The receptor chain draws on TRBV7-2 and TRBJ2-6; the D gene lacks a confident call. Including cysteine and phenylalanine, the CDR3 has 14 amino acids. The entry retains the CDR3 DNA only, 42 bases that are in frame from base 1. A distance of 10 bases separates the germline ends of V and J, which lose 10 bases and 0 bases respectively. CDR1 and CDR2, per the germline V gene, are SGHTA and FQGNSA.